The text below deals with one TCR beta chain. Its antigen is unidentified. UMIs and a universal primer site were added when TCR cDNA was made by 5'RACE template switching. TCRdb fed the 5' RACE reads into MiXCR, producing one record per CDR3 protein. Among 250,000 to 300,000 distinct CDR3 sequences listed, under 15% were seen once. The record originates from a study of T cells after yellow fever vaccination. Study context: Preparing low-cell-number fractions relied on SMART-Seq v4 Ultra Low Input.

Study observations and caveats: The study re-detected most primary-vaccination clones after the booster (approximately 97% CD4, around 89% CD8). CD4 and CD8 compartments shared a small share of clonotypes, likely from convergent recombination.

V trimming: 5 bases; J trimming: 0 bases; junction bases outside the gene matches: 9. The CDR3 covers 16 residues. Germline V gene lookup returns CDR1 SGHVS and CDR2 FNYEAQ. The specimen comprised CD4+ T cells sorted from PBMCs, sampled 45 days after the yellow fever booster vaccination. This clonotype originated in a man under 40 who received the YFV17D yellow fever vaccine. The chain uses TRBV7-6 and TRBJ2-7, with 8 bases fitting TRBD2. The CDR3 reads CASSTSAGGSSYEQYF. The CDR3 DNA reads as TGTGCCAGCAGCACTTCCGCGGGAGGTTCCTCCTACGAGCAGTACTTC.